The source of this T cell receptor (beta chain) is a study of T cell responses to AZD1222 COVID-19 vaccine. General observations from the study: Just six AZD1222 recipients were seropositive at baseline.

For this clone: What it binds is not known.

Assay used: immunoSEQ multiplex PCR; TCRdb lists only in-frame clones, some missing. This sample has approximately 210,000 clones; approximately 94% occur once, and the top ten carry 1.7%. CDR1 and CDR2 (germline): LNHNV, YYDKDF (reference sequence). The CDR3 has 15 residues. The ends were cut back, 4 bases at V and 10 bases at J, with 22 bases in the middle. The sequenced sample was peripheral blood, obtained 28 days after the second dose of the MenACWY control vaccine. The TCR sequence derives from an adult who received the MenACWY meningococcal vaccine as a control. The V and J genes are TRBV15 and TRBJ1-2; tentatively, D is TRBD1 (6 bases). CDR3 sequence reads: CATSINRDTTPPYTF. CDR3 coding DNA: TGTGCCACCAGCATAAACCGGGACACAACTCCGCCCTACACCTTC. Supplemented by reference TRBV15 and TRBJ1-2, the full variable domain reads DAMVIQNPRYQVTQFGKPVTLSCSQTLNHNVMYWYQQKSSQAPKLLFHYYDKDFNNEADTPDNFQSRRPNTSFCFLDIRSPGLGDTAMYLCATSINRDTTPPYTFGSGTRLTVV.